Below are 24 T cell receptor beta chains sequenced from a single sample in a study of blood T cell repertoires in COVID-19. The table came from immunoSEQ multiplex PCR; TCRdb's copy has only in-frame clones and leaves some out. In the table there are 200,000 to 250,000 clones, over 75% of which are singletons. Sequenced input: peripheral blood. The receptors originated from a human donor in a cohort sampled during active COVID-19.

The CDR3 loop reads CASSLRFGPGLAILYEQYF. CDR3 nucleotide sequence: TGTGCCAGCAGTTTGAGATTTGGTCCTGGACTAGCAATTCTCTACGAGCAGTACTTC. The rearrangement links TRBV28 to TRBJ2-7; 8 positions match TRBD2. This CDR3 has 19 amino acids. Germline CDR1 reads MDHEN; CDR2 reads SYDVKM. V dropped 3 bases and J dropped 3; count of bases not matched to a gene: 19.

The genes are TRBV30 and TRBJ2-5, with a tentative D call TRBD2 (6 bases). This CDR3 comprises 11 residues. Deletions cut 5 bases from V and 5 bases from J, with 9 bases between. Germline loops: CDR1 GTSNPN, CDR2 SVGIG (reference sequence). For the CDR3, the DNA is TGTGCCTGGGGGGCGGGGGAGACCCAGTACTTC. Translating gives CAWGAGETQYF.

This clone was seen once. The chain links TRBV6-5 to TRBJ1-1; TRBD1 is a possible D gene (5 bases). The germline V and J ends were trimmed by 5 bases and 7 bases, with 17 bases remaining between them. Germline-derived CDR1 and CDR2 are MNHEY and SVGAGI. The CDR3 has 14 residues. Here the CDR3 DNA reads TGTGCCAGCAGTAAAAATGAAGGGGTGGGTGAAGCTTTCTTT. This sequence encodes CASSKNEGVGEAFF.

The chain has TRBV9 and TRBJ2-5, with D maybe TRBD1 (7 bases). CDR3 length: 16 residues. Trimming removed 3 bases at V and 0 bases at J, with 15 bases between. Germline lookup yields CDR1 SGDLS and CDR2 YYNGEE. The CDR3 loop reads CASSARRGQYQETQYF. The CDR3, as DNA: TGTGCCAGCAGCGCCCGGAGGGGACAGTACCAAGAGACCCAGTACTTC.

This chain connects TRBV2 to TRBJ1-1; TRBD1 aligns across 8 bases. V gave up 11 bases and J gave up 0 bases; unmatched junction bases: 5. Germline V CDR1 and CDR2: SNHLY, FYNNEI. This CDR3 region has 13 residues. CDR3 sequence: CALGDRMNTEAFF. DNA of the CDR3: TGTGCCCTGGGGGACAGGATGAACACTGAAGCTTTCTTT.

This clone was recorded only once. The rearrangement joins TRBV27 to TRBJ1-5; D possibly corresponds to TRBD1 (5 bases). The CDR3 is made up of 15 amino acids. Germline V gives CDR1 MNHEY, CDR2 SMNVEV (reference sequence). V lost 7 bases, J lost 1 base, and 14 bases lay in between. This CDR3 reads CASKPGGISNQPQHF. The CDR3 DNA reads TGTGCCAGCAAGCCGGGGGGAATAAGCAATCAGCCCCAGCATTTT.

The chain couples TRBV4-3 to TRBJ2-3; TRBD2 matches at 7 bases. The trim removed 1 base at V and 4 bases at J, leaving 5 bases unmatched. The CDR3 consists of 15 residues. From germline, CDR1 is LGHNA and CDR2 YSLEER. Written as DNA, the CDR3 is TGCGCCAGCAGCCAAGGTGGACTAGGCCCAGATACGCAGTATTTT. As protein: CASSQGGLGPDTQYF.

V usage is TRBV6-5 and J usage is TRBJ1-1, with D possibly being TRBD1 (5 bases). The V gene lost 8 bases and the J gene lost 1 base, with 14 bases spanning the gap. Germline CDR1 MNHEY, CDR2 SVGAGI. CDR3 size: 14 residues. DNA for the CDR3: TGTGCCAGCCTGTTTAGGGGCGAGAACACTGAAGCTTTCTTT. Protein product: CASLFRGENTEAFF.

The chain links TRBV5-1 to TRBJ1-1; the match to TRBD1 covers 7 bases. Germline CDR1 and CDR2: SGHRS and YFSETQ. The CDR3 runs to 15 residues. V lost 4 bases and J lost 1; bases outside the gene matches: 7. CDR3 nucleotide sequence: TGCGCCAGCAGCCCTGGACAGGACCGGAACACTGAAGCTTTCTTT. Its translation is CASSPGQDRNTEAFF.

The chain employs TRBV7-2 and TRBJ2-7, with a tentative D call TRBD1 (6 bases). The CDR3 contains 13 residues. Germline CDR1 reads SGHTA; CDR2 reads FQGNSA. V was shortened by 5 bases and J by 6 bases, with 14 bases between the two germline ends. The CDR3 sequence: CASSQKGVGEQYF. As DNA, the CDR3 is TGTGCCAGCAGCCAAAAGGGGGTGGGCGAGCAGTACTTC.

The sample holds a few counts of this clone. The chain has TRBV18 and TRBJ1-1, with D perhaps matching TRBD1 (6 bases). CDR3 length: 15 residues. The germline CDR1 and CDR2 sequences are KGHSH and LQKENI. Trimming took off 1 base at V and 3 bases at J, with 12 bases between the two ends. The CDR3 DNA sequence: TGTGCCAGCTCACCACAGACAGGCGAGTACACTGAAGCTTTCTTT. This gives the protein CASSPQTGEYTEAFF.

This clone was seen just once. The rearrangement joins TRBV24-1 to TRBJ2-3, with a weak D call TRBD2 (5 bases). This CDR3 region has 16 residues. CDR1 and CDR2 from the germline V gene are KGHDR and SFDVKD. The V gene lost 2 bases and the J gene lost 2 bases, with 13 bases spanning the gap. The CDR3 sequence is CATSDSRRGNTDTQYF. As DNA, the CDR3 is TGTGCCACCAGTGATTCCCGTCGGGGTAACACAGATACGCAGTATTTT.

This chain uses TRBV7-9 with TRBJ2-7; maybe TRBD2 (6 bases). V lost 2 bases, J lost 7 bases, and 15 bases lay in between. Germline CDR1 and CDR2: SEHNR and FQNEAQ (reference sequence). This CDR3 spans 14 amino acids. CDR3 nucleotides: TGTGCCAGCAGCTTACCCGTGGGTAGCGGTGAGCAGTACTTC. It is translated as CASSLPVGSGEQYF. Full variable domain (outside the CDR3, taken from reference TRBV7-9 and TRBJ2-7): DTGVSQNPRHKITKRGQNVTFRCDPISEHNRLYWYRQTLGQGPEFLTYFQNEAQLEKSRLLSDRFSAERPKGSFSTLEIQRTEQGDSAMYLCASSLPVGSGEQYFGPGTRLTVT.

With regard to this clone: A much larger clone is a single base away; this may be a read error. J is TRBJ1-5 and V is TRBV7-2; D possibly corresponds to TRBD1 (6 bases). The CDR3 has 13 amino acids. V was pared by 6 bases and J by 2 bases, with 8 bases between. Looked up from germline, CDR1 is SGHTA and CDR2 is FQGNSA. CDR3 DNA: TGTGCCAGCAGTTACAGGGGCAATCAGCCCCAGCATTTT. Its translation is CASSYRGNQPQHF.

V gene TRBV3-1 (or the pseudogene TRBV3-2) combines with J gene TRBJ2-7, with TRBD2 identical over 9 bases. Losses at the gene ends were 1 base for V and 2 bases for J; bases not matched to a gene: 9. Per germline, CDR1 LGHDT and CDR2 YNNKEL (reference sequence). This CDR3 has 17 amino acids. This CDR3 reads CASSQVPTIAGAYEQYF. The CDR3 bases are TGTGCCAGCAGCCAAGTCCCCACAATAGCGGGAGCCTACGAGCAGTACTTC.

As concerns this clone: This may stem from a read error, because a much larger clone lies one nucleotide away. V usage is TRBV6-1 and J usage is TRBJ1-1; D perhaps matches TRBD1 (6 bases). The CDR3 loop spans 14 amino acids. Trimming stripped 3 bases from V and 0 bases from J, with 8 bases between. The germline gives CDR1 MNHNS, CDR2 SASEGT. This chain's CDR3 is CASSDRDMNTEAFF. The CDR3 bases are TGTGCCAGCAGTGACAGGGACATGAACACTGAAGCTTTCTTT.

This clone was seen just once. The CDR3 sequence: CAWSVDLGRPTDTQYF. The CDR3, as DNA: TGTGCCTGGAGTGTCGATCTCGGGAGACCCACAGATACGCAGTATTTT. The chain recombines TRBV30 with TRBJ2-3; possibly TRBD2 for D (6 bases). The CDR3 totals 16 residues. Germline assignment: CDR1 GTSNPN and CDR2 SVGIG (reference sequence). The V and J ends lost 0 bases and 2 bases respectively, with 15 bases between them.

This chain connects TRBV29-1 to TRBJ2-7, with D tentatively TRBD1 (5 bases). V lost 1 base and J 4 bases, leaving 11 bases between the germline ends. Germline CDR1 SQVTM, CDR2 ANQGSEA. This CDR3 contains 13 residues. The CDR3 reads CSVEGTTYYEQYF. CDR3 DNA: TGCAGCGTTGAAGGGACAACCTATTACGAGCAGTACTTC.

CDR3 coding DNA: TGTGCCAGCAGTTTTGGAGAGCGTGGGAATGAGCAGTTCTTC. Amino acids: CASSFGERGNEQFF. J is TRBJ2-1 and V is TRBV28; D remains unclear. Germline loops: CDR1 MDHEN, CDR2 SYDVKM. The CDR3 extends over 14 amino acids. V lost 3 bases and J lost 7, with 13 bases in between.

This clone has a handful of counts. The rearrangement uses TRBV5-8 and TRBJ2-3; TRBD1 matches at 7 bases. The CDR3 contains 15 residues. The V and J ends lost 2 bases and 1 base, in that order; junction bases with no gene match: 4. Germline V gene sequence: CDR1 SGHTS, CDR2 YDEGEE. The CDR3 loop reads CASSLGDSRTDTQYF. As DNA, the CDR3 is TGTGCCAGCAGCTTAGGGGACAGCCGCACAGATACGCAGTATTTT. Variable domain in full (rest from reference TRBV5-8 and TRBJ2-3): EAGVTQSPTHLIKTRGQQATLRCSPISGHTSVYWYQQALGLGLQFLLWYDEGEERNRGNFPPRFSGRQFPNYSSELNVNALELEDSALYLCASSLGDSRTDTQYFGPGTRLTVL.

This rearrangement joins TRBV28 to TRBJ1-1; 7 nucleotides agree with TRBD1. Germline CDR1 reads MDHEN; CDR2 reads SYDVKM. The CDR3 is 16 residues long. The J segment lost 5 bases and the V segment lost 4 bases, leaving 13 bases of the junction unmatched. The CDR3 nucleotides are TGTGCCAGCAGTTCTCCCGGGGCCCCGACAGGGACTGAAGCTTTCTTT. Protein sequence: CASSSPGAPTGTEAFF.

CDR3 nucleotide sequence: TGTGCCAGCAGCTCACAGGGGCGGGGTGAAAAACTGTTTTTT. Translated, it gives CASSSQGRGEKLFF. This chain links TRBV7-9 with TRBJ1-4; 7 bases agree with TRBD1. With 4 bases clipped from V and 7 bases from J, the junction kept 6 bases outside the gene matches. Germline loops: CDR1 SEHNR, CDR2 FQNEAQ (reference sequence). The CDR3 is 14 amino acids.

CDR3 sequence reads: CASSPGTSGRWETQYF. DNA of the CDR3: TGTGCCAGCAGTCCCGGGACTAGCGGGAGATGGGAGACCCAGTACTTC. The V call is TRBV6-6, the J call TRBJ2-5, with 14 positions matching TRBD2. The CDR3 is made up of 16 amino acids. J was trimmed by 5 bases and V by 5 bases; bases with no gene match: 7. Germline lookup yields CDR1 MNHNY and CDR2 SVGAGI (reference sequence).

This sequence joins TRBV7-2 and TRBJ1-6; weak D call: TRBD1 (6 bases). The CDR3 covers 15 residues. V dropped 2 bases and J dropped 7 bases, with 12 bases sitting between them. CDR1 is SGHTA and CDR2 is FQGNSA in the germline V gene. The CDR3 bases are TGTGCCAGCAGCTTAAGGAGGACAGAGAATTCACCCCTCCACTTT. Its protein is CASSLRRTENSPLHF.